This paragraph covers one T cell receptor (beta chain) sequence. Antigen specificity is unknown. This CDR3 spans 16 amino acids. Per the germline V gene, CDR1 is ENHRY and CDR2 is SYGVKD. The ends were cut back, 6 bases at V and 5 bases at J, with 23 bases in the middle. This sample stems from a study of Graves' ophthalmopathy and Graves' hyperthyroidism. Study information: Over 18 months of follow-up, stable hyperthyroidism required that no ophthalmopathy appear. Overall study findings and caveats: The model flagged ophthalmopathy progression at more than 70% sensitivity and 72% to 75% specificity. Blood contained most expanded thyroid clonotypes exceeding 0.001 frequency.

Hyperthyroidism in these 18- to 65-year-old patients was newly diagnosed, lasting under 2 months. CDR3 regions of TCR beta were amplified from RNA transcripts. HTBI primers were employed in first-round RT-PCR, then a second-round multiplex PCR followed. TCRdb called the multiplex PCR reads again in MiXCR, with one record for every CDR3 protein. The sample comprises roughly 1.1 million distinct CDR3 sequences, about 38% of which are singletons, and 11% rests with the top ten. The chain is built from TRBV10-3 and TRBJ2-7; no clear D gene. The receptor was isolated from an adult man with Graves' hyperthyroidism. The sample consisted of peripheral blood or thyroid tissue (not recorded which). The chain's CDR3 is CAIRSFGSGSFHEQYF. CDR3 DNA sequence: TGTGCCATCAGGTCTTTTGGTTCAGGTTCCTTCCACGAGCAGTACTTC.